The present T cell receptor beta chain was sequenced within a study of control samples from healthy donors and cancer patients. CDR3 length equals 13 residues. Germline V gives CDR1 SQVTM, CDR2 ANQGSEA. V lost 4 bases, J lost 6 bases, and 10 bases lay in between. This clone appeared once. Profiling relied on immunoSEQ multiplex PCR, and the TCRdb table lists in-frame clones only, not all of them. The sample consists of 110,000 to 150,000 clones, roughly 94% of them appearing once. The sample consisted of PBMCs. The chain has TRBV29-1 and TRBJ1-6, with D perhaps TRBD1 (5 bases). This TCR was recovered from a man aged 55 to 70 with colorectal cancer. The CDR3 DNA is TGCAGCGTTGCGGCAGGGCCTAATTCACCCCTCCACTTT. Translated: CSVAAGPNSPLHF.